The next 20 T cell receptor beta chains were all read from a single sample in a study of T cell responses to AZD1222 COVID-19 vaccine. The table came from immunoSEQ multiplex PCR; TCRdb's copy has only in-frame clones and leaves some out. The sample carries approximately 120,000 clones, roughly nine tenths recorded once. The specimen comprised peripheral blood, sampled on day 0 of AZD1222 vaccination. The origin of the receptors is an adult in good health.

In the case of this clone: The same CDR3 arises from other DNA sequences in this sample as well. This chain connects TRBV4-2 to TRBJ1-2; TRBD1 is a possible D gene (5 bases). CDR3 length: 14 amino acids. The germline gives CDR1 LGHNA, CDR2 YNFKEQ. V dropped 1 base and J dropped 2 bases, with 8 bases sitting between them. CDR3 coding DNA: TGTGCCAGCAGCCAAGTCGGGGGGAACTATGGCTACACCTTC. It is translated as CASSQVGGNYGYTF.

This clone has only a few counts. The chain couples TRBV4-1 to TRBJ2-7, with D perhaps matching TRBD2 (5 bases). CDR1 is MGHRA, CDR2 YSYEKL, per germline. With 4 bases removed from V and 8 bases from J, the gap between germline ends came to 24 bases. The CDR3 contains 16 residues. DNA of the CDR3: TGCGCCAGCAGCCCAGGCACGGGGAATGAAGTTGGTAAGCAGTACTTC. Its protein is CASSPGTGNEVGKQYF.

The gene calls are TRBV3-1 (or the pseudogene TRBV3-2) and TRBJ1-1; tentative D call: TRBD1 (5 bases). The CDR3 is 13 residues long. The V and J ends lost 1 base and 11 bases respectively, with 14 bases between them. CDR1 is LGHDT, CDR2 YNNKEL, per germline (reference sequence). In DNA, the CDR3 is TGTGCCAGCAGCCAAGTTGGGGGTGAAAGCGCTTTCTTT. Protein sequence: CASSQVGGESAFF.

The chain employs TRBV30 and TRBJ1-4, with a tentative D call TRBD1 (6 bases). The CDR3 extends over 14 amino acids. V lost 6 bases, J lost 8 bases, and 19 bases lay in between. CDR1 is GTSNPN, CDR2 SVGIG, per germline (reference sequence). The CDR3 sequence: CACQPGVGGEKLFF. The CDR3 DNA follows: TGTGCCTGTCAGCCGGGAGTTGGGGGCGAAAAACTGTTTTTT. Full variable domain (rest looked up from reference TRBV30 and TRBJ1-4): SQTIHQWPATLVQPVGSPLSLECTVEGTSNPNLYWYRQAAGRGLQLLFYSVGIGQISSEVPQNLSASRPQDRQFILSSKKLLLSDSGFYLCACQPGVGGEKLFFGSGTQLSVL.

V gene TRBV19 combines with J gene TRBJ2-2; the D gene could be TRBD1 or TRBD2 (6 bases each). Germline V lookup: CDR1 LNHDA, CDR2 SQIVND (reference sequence). Trimming left V 5 bases short and J 7 bases short, with 23 bases between. This CDR3 has 17 residues. The CDR3 DNA reads TGTGCCAGTAGTGCCACAGGGAGAACGGGGGCGGTCGGGGAGCTGTTTTTT. It encodes CASSATGRTGAVGELFF.

The chain has TRBV5-5 and TRBJ1-5; D not certain. This CDR3 contains 16 residues. V gave up 0 bases and J gave up 2 bases, with 12 bases separating them. Germline V CDR1 and CDR2: SGHKS, YYEKEE (reference sequence). The CDR3 coding sequence is TGTGCCAGCAGCTTGGCGGTCGTTGCGGGCAATCAGCCCCAGCATTTT. It codes for CASSLAVVAGNQPQHF.

The J gene is TRBJ1-1, the V gene TRBV11-1; 8 bases map to TRBD1. Unmatched junction bases numbered 9, after V lost 7 bases and J lost 8 bases. In germline, CDR1 is SGHAT, CDR2 FQDESV (reference sequence). The CDR3 extends over 13 amino acids. CDR3 residues: CASTRQGTLEAFF. CDR3 nucleotides: TGTGCCAGCACTCGACAGGGGACACTAGAAGCTTTCTTT.

The chain couples TRBV6-5 to TRBJ2-3; TRBD1 matches at 9 bases. Germline V CDR1 and CDR2: MNHEY, SVGAGI. This CDR3 comprises 14 residues. V lost 10 bases and J lost 2; bases outside the gene matches: 7. Here the CDR3 DNA reads TGTGCCACGAACAGGGGGCCGGACACAGATACGCAGTATTTT. It specifies CATNRGPDTDTQYF.

The rearrangement uses TRBV3-1 (or the pseudogene TRBV3-2) and TRBJ1-2, with D perhaps matching TRBD1 (6 bases). Trimming took 3 bases from V and 8 from J, leaving 16 bases between them. Germline V gene lookup returns CDR1 LGHDT and CDR2 YNNKEL (reference sequence). CDR3 length equals 14 residues. CDR3 nucleotide sequence: TGTGCCAGCAGCCAGCGGGTGGGGGCGAGGGGCTACACCTTC. It translates to CASSQRVGARGYTF.

The rearrangement uses TRBV6-2 or TRBV6-3 and TRBJ1-6; maybe TRBD1 (6 bases). The CDR3 is 15 amino acids. CDR1 MNHEY and CDR2 SVGEGT come from the germline V gene. Between the trimmed V and J ends, which lost 2 bases and 7 bases, there was a span of 12 bases. In DNA, the CDR3 is TGTGCCAGCAGTTACGAAGGGGGGCTCAATTCACCCCTCCACTTT. The encoded protein is CASSYEGGLNSPLHF.

This rearrangement joins TRBV9 to TRBJ1-5, with D possibly being TRBD1 (5 bases). V lost 0 bases and J 0 bases, leaving 7 bases between the germline ends. The germline V gene encodes CDR1 SGDLS and CDR2 YYNGEE. The CDR3 is 15 residues long. This CDR3 is CASSVGTSSNQPQHF. The CDR3, as DNA: TGTGCCAGCAGCGTAGGGACAAGTAGCAATCAGCCCCAGCATTTT.

V and J are TRBV7-9 and TRBJ2-7; 8 bases agree with TRBD1. The CDR3 covers 12 residues. V was clipped by 8 bases and J by 6 bases; unmatched bases: 6. Germline lookup yields CDR1 SEHNR and CDR2 FQNEAQ (reference sequence). CDR3 sequence: CASPSDRGEQYF. The DNA of the CDR3 is TGTGCCAGCCCCTCCGACAGGGGCGAGCAGTACTTC. Full variable domain (missing parts from reference TRBV7-9 and TRBJ2-7): DTGVSQNPRHKITKRGQNVTFRCDPISEHNRLYWYRQTLGQGPEFLTYFQNEAQLEKSRLLSDRFSAERPKGSFSTLEIQRTEQGDSAMYLCASPSDRGEQYFGPGTRLTVT.

The V gene is TRBV28, the J gene TRBJ1-5, with 8 bases lining up with TRBD1. Germline values: CDR1 MDHEN, CDR2 SYDVKM. V was clipped by 5 bases and J by 4 bases; unmatched bases: 7. This CDR3 comprises 15 residues. This CDR3 reads CASSKDRGQNQPQHF. CDR3 nucleotide sequence: TGTGCCAGCAGTAAAGACAGGGGTCAAAATCAGCCCCAGCATTTT.

The J gene is TRBJ2-1, the V gene TRBV7-9; either TRBD1 or TRBD2 may supply D (5 bases each). From germline, CDR1 is SEHNR and CDR2 FQNEAQ (reference sequence). Trimming cost V 5 bases and J 7 bases, with 15 bases left between them. This CDR3 has 14 amino acids. In nucleotides, the CDR3 is TGTGCCAGCAGCCCGGGGTTAGGGGCGAATGAGCAGTTCTTC. This codes for CASSPGLGANEQFF.

This chain links TRBV6-5 with TRBJ2-3; D remains ambiguous. V lost 0 bases and J 11 bases, leaving 6 bases between the germline ends. There are 11 residues in the CDR3. Germline loops: CDR1 MNHEY, CDR2 SVGAGI. CDR3 nucleotides: TGTGCCAGCAGTTACTCCTTGGAGCAGTATTTT. Its protein product is CASSYSLEQYF.

This clone has only one observation. V is TRBV4-2 and J is TRBJ2-7; a possible D gene is TRBD1 (6 bases). The CDR3 runs to 15 residues. Germline V gives CDR1 LGHNA, CDR2 YNFKEQ. Trimming removed 8 bases at V and 0 bases at J, with 17 bases between. This CDR3 reads CASSPGGTLSYEQYF. For the CDR3, the DNA is TGTGCCAGCTCCCCAGGTGGGACACTCTCCTACGAGCAGTACTTC.

The J gene is TRBJ1-5, the V gene TRBV18, with D maybe TRBD1 (5 bases). CDR1 and CDR2 from the germline V gene are KGHSH and LQKENI. The V end was cut by 2 bases, the J end by 1 base, with 6 bases between. CDR3 length: 14 residues. The CDR3 is CASSPDSSNQPQHF. The CDR3 nucleotides read TGTGCCAGCTCACCAGACAGCAGCAATCAGCCCCAGCATTTT. The whole variable domain, filled in from reference TRBV18 and TRBJ1-5, reads NAGVMQNPRHLVRRRGQEARLRCSPMKGHSHVYWYRQLPEEGLKFMVYLQKENIIDESGMPKERFSAEFPKEGPSILRIQQVVRGDSAAYFCASSPDSSNQPQHFGDGTRLSIL.

This clone was observed a few times. This rearrangement joins TRBV7-8 to TRBJ2-7; 7 nucleotides match TRBD2. J gave up 2 bases and V 1 base, and 5 bases lay outside the gene matches. The CDR3 runs 15 residues. Germline V gene lookup returns CDR1 SGHVS and CDR2 FQNEAQ. The CDR3 region is CASSLGVAGAYEQYF. The CDR3 DNA reads TGTGCCAGCAGCTTAGGGGTAGCGGGTGCCTACGAGCAGTACTTC.

The chain is built from TRBV11-3 and TRBJ1-1; D perhaps matches TRBD1 (5 bases). CDR1 and CDR2 from the germline V gene are SGHNT and YENEEA. CDR3 length: 12 amino acids. The V gene lost 2 bases and the J gene lost 7 bases, with 8 bases spanning the gap. Here the CDR3 reads CASSLQGYEAFF. The CDR3 DNA reads as TGTGCCAGCAGCTTACAGGGCTATGAAGCTTTCTTT. Full variable domain (rest looked up from reference TRBV11-3 and TRBJ1-1): EAGVVQSPRYKIIEKKQPVAFWCNPISGHNTLYWYLQNLGQGPELLIRYENEEAVDDSQLPKDRFSAERLKGVDSTLKIQPAELGDSAVYLCASSLQGYEAFFGQGTRLTVV.

This sequence joins TRBV24-1 and TRBJ2-7; weak D call: TRBD1 (5 bases). Germline loops: CDR1 KGHDR, CDR2 SFDVKD. CDR3 size: 15 residues. V lost 2 bases, J lost 3 bases, and 13 bases lay in between. CDR3: CATSDWVRENYEQYF. The DNA of the CDR3 is TGTGCCACCAGTGATTGGGTCAGGGAAAACTACGAGCAGTACTTC.